This TCR beta chain was documented in a study of T cell responses to AZD1222 COVID-19 vaccine. At the level of the study: Recipients boosted at about 4 weeks or about 12 weeks are pooled. General study results and limits: Spike-specific TCR breadth and depth both grew after two AZD1222 doses. Clonal diversity was possibly underestimated; the donors were predominantly white British and more often female.

Turning to this clone: Its antigen is not known.

The table came from immunoSEQ multiplex PCR; TCRdb's copy has only in-frame clones and leaves some out. The sample includes over 110,000 clones, roughly 91% of them seen just once. Trimming left V 5 bases short and J 6 bases short, with 7 bases between. CDR3 length: 12 amino acids. This material consisted of peripheral blood, taken on day 0 of AZD1222 vaccination. J is TRBJ2-2 and V is TRBV12-3 or TRBV12-4; no reliable D call. This clonotype was sampled from an adult in good health. CDR3 amino acids: CASSVSSGELFF. The CDR3 coding sequence is TGTGCCAGCAGTGTTTCGTCCGGGGAGCTGTTTTTT.